Listed below are T cell receptor beta chains from one sample, sequenced in a study of T cells in Graves' hyperthyroidism and ophthalmopathy. TCRdb re-derived calls from the multiplex PCR reads in MiXCR, one entry per CDR3 protein. This table holds hundreds of thousands of distinct CDR3 sequences, around 22% found once. Specimen: blood. These receptors originate from a woman aged 25 to 39 with Graves' ophthalmopathy. Each CDR3 is given with its conserved first and last residue. The D gene is left open where the match is weak. Size is omitted from some rows. Given values are once, few, many or a class for expanded clones.

>TRBJ1-2|TRBV20-1|TRBD1|-|13
TGCAGTGCGCAAGACAGGGTAGACTATGGCTACACCTTC
CSAQDRVDYGYTF
>TRBJ1-1|TRBV30|TRBD1|-|15
TGTGCCTGGAGTCTTACCGGGACAGGGATCACTGAAGCTTTCTTT
CAWSLTGTGITEAFF
>TRBJ2-5|TRBV7-2|-|many|13
TGTGCCAGCAGCTTAGCGCTCGGAGGGACCCAGTACTTC
CASSLALGGTQYF
>TRBJ2-7|TRBV7-2|-|-|13
TGTGCCAGCAGCTCGGGCCCAGGGAGGGAGCAGTACTTC
CASSSGPGREQYF
>TRBJ1-5|TRBV7-8|TRBD1|medium-sized|16
TGTGCCAGCAGCTTAGGGGACAGGGGGAGCAATCAGCCCCAGCATTTT
CASSLGDRGSNQPQHF
>TRBJ2-1|TRBV10-3|TRBD2|many|14
TGTGCCACCAGCGGGGGGGCAAACTACAATGAGCAGTTCTTC
CATSGGANYNEQFF
>TRBJ1-1|TRBV7-9|-|many|15
TGTGCCAGCAGCTTACTCGCAAGCGCCAACACTGAAGCTTTCTTT
CASSLLASANTEAFF
>TRBJ2-7|TRBV9|-|-|15
TGTGCCAGCAGCGTAGCGGGGAACAATATCTACGAGCAGTACTTC
CASSVAGNNIYEQYF
>TRBJ1-6|TRBV6-1|-|many|13
TGTGCCAGCAGTGAAATGACAAATTCACCCCTCCACTTT
CASSEMTNSPLHF
>TRBJ1-2|TRBV20-1|-|-|11
TGCAGTGCTAGTCGCCTTGATGGCTACACCTTC
CSASRLDGYTF
>TRBJ2-2|TRBV6-1|TRBD1|-|16
TGTGCCAGCAGACCGCAGGGGGCTGGGAACACCGGGGAGCTGTTTTTT
CASRPQGAGNTGELFF
>TRBJ2-5|TRBV4-3|TRBD1|many|17
TGCGCCAGCAGCCACCAGGGACAGACCGATTACCAAGAGACCCAGTACTTC
CASSHQGQTDYQETQYF
>TRBJ1-1|TRBV19|TRBD1|few|14
TGTGCCAGTAGTACGAGGACAGGGCCCACTGAAGCTTTCTTT
CASSTRTGPTEAFF
>TRBJ2-5|TRBV12-3/TRBV12-4|TRBD1|few|14
TGTGCCAGCAGTCCAGAACAGGGGGTGGAGACCCAGTACTTC
CASSPEQGVETQYF
>TRBJ1-1|TRBV12-3/TRBV12-4|TRBD1|-|14
TGTGCCAGCAGCCCAGGACAGGTGAGGTCTGAAGCTTTCTTT
CASSPGQVRSEAFF
>TRBJ1-2|TRBV5-1|TRBD1|-|17
TGCGCCAGCAGCGCCTCGACAGGGGGAGTAGTTAACTATGGCTACACCTTC
CASSASTGGVVNYGYTF
>TRBJ1-3|TRBV4-1|TRBD1|many|17
TGCGCCAGCAGCCAAGAATGGGACAGAACCTCTGGAAACACCATATATTTT
CASSQEWDRTSGNTIYF
>TRBJ2-5|TRBV4-1|-|-|17
TGCGCCAGCAGCCAAGATAAGGTGCCAACGGGGCAAGAGACCCAGTACTTC
CASSQDKVPTGQETQYF
>TRBJ1-2|TRBV7-8|TRBD1|many|14
TGTGCCAGCAGCTTAGGACAGGGGTCCTCTGGCTACACCTTC
CASSLGQGSSGYTF
>TRBJ2-7|TRBV6-2/TRBV6-3|-|many|16
TGTGCCAGCAGTCCCCCCGAGGGACATCCTGACTACGAGCAGTACTTC
CASSPPEGHPDYEQYF
>TRBJ2-5|TRBV12-3/TRBV12-4|TRBD2|many|16
TGTGCCAGCAGTTTCCAAGCGGGGGGCTCCCAAGAGACCCAGTACTTC
CASSFQAGGSQETQYF
>TRBJ2-2|TRBV4-2|TRBD2|-|17
TGTGCCAGCAGCCAAGCCCTTAGCGGGACCGACACCGGGGAGCTGTTTTTT
CASSQALSGTDTGELFF
>TRBJ1-2|TRBV27|-|many|14
TGTGCCAGCAGTCTCGCCGGGGGCTCGGGCGGCTACACCTTC
CASSLAGGSGGYTF
>TRBJ1-2|TRBV6-5|TRBD1|many|13
TGTGCCAGCAGACCCGGACAGGAAAGGAGCTACACCTTC
CASRPGQERSYTF
>TRBJ1-2|TRBV6-5|-|many|12
TGTGCCAGCAGTTACTCAGGGATAGGCTACACCTTC
CASSYSGIGYTF
>TRBJ1-1|TRBV9|-|many|14
TGTGCCAGCAGCGTTCTGCAGGGTGGGACTGAAGCTTTCTTT
CASSVLQGGTEAFF
>TRBJ2-5|TRBV6-5|TRBD1|many|14
TGTGCCAGCAGTTACTTCGGGACAGATGAGACCCAGTACTTC
CASSYFGTDETQYF
>TRBJ1-2|TRBV5-6|-|many|14
TGTGCCAGCAGCTTGGAGGGCAATAGATATGGCTACACCTTC
CASSLEGNRYGYTF
>TRBJ1-2|TRBV12-3/TRBV12-4|-|few|14
TGTGCCAGCAGTTTGCGGGAGCGTAACTATGGCTACACCTTC
CASSLRERNYGYTF
>TRBJ1-5|TRBV9|-|-|13
TGTGTCAGCAGCGTAGGGGTGGGGCAGCCCCAGCATTTT
CVSSVGVGQPQHF
>TRBJ1-2|TRBV11-2|-|-|15
TGTGCCAGCAGCTTAGTTGGGGAATTGCGATATGGCTACACCTTC
CASSLVGELRYGYTF
>TRBJ1-6|TRBV6-5|-|few|16
TGTGCCAGCAGTTACTCGACGGGGGCGGACAATTCACCCCTCCACTTT
CASSYSTGADNSPLHF
>TRBJ2-7|TRBV20-1|-|-|15
TGCAGTGCTAGCTGGGCAGGGGGAGGTAACTACGAGCAGTACTTC
CSASWAGGGNYEQYF
>TRBJ2-3|TRBV2|TRBD2|-|20
TGTGCCAGCAGTGAAGCGTGGGTACTAGCGGGAGGTTCTAGCACAGATACGCAGTATTTT
CASSEAWVLAGGSSTDTQYF
>TRBJ2-7|TRBV20-1|TRBD2|many|14
TGCAGTGCTCTAGGACCGCTAGCGGCCTACGAGCAGTACTTC
CSALGPLAAYEQYF
>TRBJ1-2|TRBV6-5|-|many|16
TGTGCCAGCAGTTACTTCGGCTCCGGAGACCTATCTGGCTACACCTTC
CASSYFGSGDLSGYTF
>TRBJ1-2|TRBV20-1|-|many|11
TGCAGTGCTAGAGGGGGGGGAGATTACACCTTC
CSARGGGDYTF
>TRBJ2-7|TRBV4-1|TRBD2|-|16
TGCGCCAGCAGCCACCCACTAGCGGGGGCAGCCTACGAGCAGTACTTC
CASSHPLAGAAYEQYF
>TRBJ2-6|TRBV18|-|-|15
TGTGCCAGCTCACCAGTGGGGACTGGGGCCAACGTCCTGACTTTC
CASSPVGTGANVLTF
>TRBJ1-5|TRBV12-3/TRBV12-4|-|-|12
TGTGCCAGCAATACTGGCAGTCAGCCCCAGCATTTT
CASNTGSQPQHF
>TRBJ1-5|TRBV19|-|few|19
TGTGCCAGTAGTATAGTTCGTCGGGGGGGCCGCCGGGGGGATCAGCCCCAGCATTTT
CASSIVRRGGRRGDQPQHF
>TRBJ2-7|TRBV7-9|TRBD1|many|16
TGTGCCAGCAGCGATACAGGGGCACCAAGGCCCTACGAGCAGTACTTC
CASSDTGAPRPYEQYF
>TRBJ1-2|TRBV6-5|TRBD1|many|16
TGTGCCAGCAGTCTACAAACAGGGGTGGCCCTATATGGCTACACCTTC
CASSLQTGVALYGYTF
>TRBJ1-2|TRBV7-2|TRBD1|-|15
TGTGCCAGCAGCTTAGGCCGAGGGACAGGGTTCGGCTACACCTTC
CASSLGRGTGFGYTF
>TRBJ1-1|TRBV20-1|-|-|14
TGCAGTGCTAGGAAGGGGTCAATTAACACTGAAGCTTTCTTT
CSARKGSINTEAFF
>TRBJ2-6|TRBV2|-|many|15
TGTGCCAGCAGTGAGGTGGGGACCGGGGCCAACGTCCTGACTTTC
CASSEVGTGANVLTF
>TRBJ2-7|TRBV27|-|-|15
TGTGCCAGCAGTTTAGTTGCGGGCCGAGCCTACGAGCAGTACTTC
CASSLVAGRAYEQYF
>TRBJ2-7|TRBV28|TRBD1|once|16
TGTGCCAGCAGTTTACTGGAAGGGACAGGGGGTTACGAGCAGTACTTC
CASSLLEGTGGYEQYF